The rows below give T cell receptor beta chains drawn from one sample of a study of a mutant IDH1 vaccine in newly diagnosed glioma. Clones were read by immunoSEQ multiplex PCR, and TCRdb kept only the in-frame ones, dropping some. The sample has approximately 61,000 clones; 80% are singletons. Their antigens remain unidentified. Sample: PBMCs, taken from a glioma patient whose treatment included an IDH1 peptide vaccine. These receptors were obtained from a man aged 50-59 years with glioma. Both conserved end residues are part of each CDR3. A D gene is named only where the DNA matches it firmly. Part of the rows lack a size; the others show once, few, many or a class for expanded clones.

V gene	clone size	J gene	D gene	CDR3 protein	CDR3 DNA
TRBV30	.	TRBJ1-1	.	CAWSIGVITEAFF	TGTGCCTGGAGTATTGGGGTGATCACTGAAGCTTTCTTT
TRBV5-6	.	TRBJ2-3	.	CASSQNRGTDTQYF	TGTGCCAGCAGCCAAAACCGGGGCACAGATACGCAGTATTTT
TRBV30	.	TRBJ2-3	.	CAYDRTSTDTQYF	TGTGCCTACGACAGGACTAGCACAGATACGCAGTATTTT
TRBV2	.	TRBJ2-3	.	CASRERPSTDTQYF	TGTGCCAGCAGGGAGCGCCCTAGCACAGATACGCAGTATTTT
TRBV27	.	TRBJ2-1	.	CASSLSHLNEQFF	TGTGCCAGCAGTTTAAGTCATTTGAATGAGCAGTTCTTC
TRBV19	.	TRBJ2-7	.	CASSDRDILYEQYF	TGTGCCAGTAGTGACCGGGACATACTCTACGAGCAGTACTTC
TRBV7-9	.	TRBJ1-1	.	CASSPVIAEAFF	TGTGCCAGCAGCCCCGTCATCGCTGAAGCTTTCTTT
TRBV18	.	TRBJ2-5	TRBD2	CASSPGLAGSQETQYF	TGTGCCAGCTCACCCGGACTAGCGGGGAGTCAAGAGACCCAGTACTTC
TRBV7-6	.	TRBJ2-1	TRBD1	CASSLGQGINEQFF	TGTGCCAGCAGCTTGGGACAGGGGATAAATGAGCAGTTCTTC
TRBV7-9	.	TRBJ2-7	TRBD2	CASSFYGLAGGRGEQYF	TGTGCCAGCAGCTTTTATGGACTAGCGGGGGGACGCGGCGAGCAGTACTTC
TRBV5-1	.	TRBJ1-5	.	CASSLRWPQHF	TGCGCCAGCAGCTTGCGCTGGCCCCAGCATTTT
TRBV6-5	.	TRBJ2-3	TRBD2	CASSGLAGGDTQYF	TGTGCCAGCAGTGGACTAGCGGGGGGTGATACGCAGTATTTT
TRBV6-1	few	TRBJ1-5	.	CASSGHSNQPQHF	TGTGCCAGCAGTGGACATAGCAATCAGCCCCAGCATTTT
TRBV2	.	TRBJ1-2	.	CASSGTGLHYGYTF	TGTGCCAGCAGTGGGACTGGCCTACACTATGGCTACACCTTC
TRBV11-2	.	TRBJ2-7	TRBD1	CASSHGTGGSYEQYF	TGTGCCAGCAGCCACGGGACAGGGGGCTCCTACGAGCAGTACTTC
TRBV10-1	few	TRBJ2-5	TRBD2	CASSGPGLAGLWETQYF	TGCGCCAGCAGTGGGCCGGGACTAGCGGGATTATGGGAGACCCAGTACTTC
TRBV6-5	.	TRBJ1-5	.	CASSQGFSQPQHF	TGTGCCAGCAGCCAGGGTTTCTCTCAGCCCCAGCATTTT
TRBV5-1	few	TRBJ2-1	.	CASSLVGTGDLKDEQFF	TGCGCCAGCAGCTTGGTTGGAACGGGGGACCTTAAGGATGAGCAGTTCTTC
TRBV7-9	.	TRBJ2-3	.	CASMTLVGANTDTQYF	TGTGCCAGCATGACCTTGGTGGGGGCAAACACAGATACGCAGTATTTT
TRBV5-6	once	TRBJ1-2	.	CASSLVSWGDNYGYTF	TGTGCCAGCAGCTTGGTTAGTTGGGGGGATAACTATGGCTACACCTTC